This passage covers 24 T cell receptor beta chains from one sample sequenced in a study of follicular helper T cells after annual influenza vaccination (dated by TCRdb to about 2017). Sample time point, as interpreted from the label and publication: 2015-2016 season, 7 days after influenza vaccination. Library creation used the immunoSEQ multiplex PCR assay. The table was pulled from immuneACCESS by TCRdb, which kept in-frame rearrangements only. Such tables lose some clones; where checked, under half of the loss comes from unresolved V genes, and the rest has no known cause. The sample profile shows about 10,000 clones; around 78% of them were found once. Of the sample, about 0.4% is held by the ten largest clones. This specimen was CXCR5- memory CD4+ T cells sorted from blood, taken 7 days after influenza vaccination. The intended sense of this specimen's cell subset or site label: CXCR5- memory CD4 T cells. These receptors were taken from an adult who received the influenza vaccine.

This chain links TRBV28 with TRBJ2-3, with 10 positions matching TRBD2. This CDR3 spans 14 amino acids. The germline V gene has CDR1 MDHEN and CDR2 SYDVKM. V lost 8 bases and J lost 6; bases outside the gene matches: 8. Written as DNA, the CDR3 is TGTGCCAGCTCTAGCGGGGGAACCACTGATACGCAGTATTTT. This codes for CASSSGGTTDTQYF.

The sample holds one count of this clone. The chain employs TRBV4-3 and TRBJ1-2; no clear D. Trimming stripped 4 bases from V and 0 bases from J, with 9 bases between. Looked up from germline, CDR1 is LGHNA and CDR2 is YSLEER. This CDR3 is built from 14 residues. CDR3 region: CASSLSGTNYGYTF. CDR3 DNA: TGCGCCAGCAGCCTCTCCGGGACTAACTATGGCTACACCTTC.

The chain couples TRBV7-2 to TRBJ2-3; possible D gene TRBD2, 5 bases. Looked up from germline, CDR1 is SGHTA and CDR2 is FQGNSA. V was cut by 4 bases and J by 3 bases, with 11 bases left in between. This CDR3 has 14 residues. Here the CDR3 reads CASSSRERTDTQYF. CDR3 bases: TGTGCCAGCAGCTCGAGGGAGCGGACAGATACGCAGTATTTT.

This chain links TRBV19 with TRBJ1-1; no clear D gene. V was clipped by 5 bases and J by 1 base, with 11 bases between them. CDR3 length: 14 amino acids. The germline V gene encodes CDR1 LNHDA and CDR2 SQIVND (reference sequence). The DNA for the CDR3 is TGTGCCAGTAGTGGCCGGCAACGGAACACTGAAGCTTTCTTT. It translates to CASSGRQRNTEAFF. Together with reference TRBV19 and TRBJ1-1, the CDR3 gives the full variable domain: DGGITQSPKYLFRKEGQNVTLSCEQNLNHDAMYWYRQDPGQGLRLIYYSQIVNDFQKGDIAEGYSVSREKKESFPLTVTSAQKNPTAFYLCASSGRQRNTEAFFGQGTRLTVV.

The CDR3, as DNA: TGTGCCAGCTCCCGAAACGGACAGTCCAGCTCTGGAAACACCATATATTTT. This codes for CASSRNGQSSSGNTIYF. The J gene is TRBJ1-3, the V gene TRBV18, with D perhaps matching TRBD1 (6 bases). Trimming took 6 bases from V and 0 from J, leaving 18 bases between them. The CDR3 is 17 residues long. CDR1 is KGHSH, CDR2 LQKENI, per germline.

The V call is TRBV5-6, the J call TRBJ1-4, with D uncertain. V lost 1 base and J 11 bases, leaving 27 bases between the germline ends. This CDR3 is built from 18 residues. Germline CDR1 and CDR2: SGHDT and YYEEEE. Written as DNA, the CDR3 is TGTGCCAGCAGCTTGAATGGCTTATACAGCCCCCCGAAAGTGAAACTGTTTTTT. It yields the protein CASSLNGLYSPPKVKLFF. Full variable domain (outside the CDR3, taken from reference TRBV5-6 and TRBJ1-4): DAGVTQSPTHLIKTRGQQVTLRCSPKSGHDTVSWYQQALGQGPQFIFQYYEEEERQRGNFPDRFSGHQFPNYSSELNVNALLLGDSALYLCASSLNGLYSPPKVKLFFGSGTQLSVL.

The chain carries TRBV5-1 and TRBJ2-1; no definite D call. V gave up 0 bases and J gave up 0 bases, with 7 bases separating them. CDR1 is SGHRS and CDR2 is YFSETQ in the germline V gene. The length of the CDR3 is 15 residues. CDR3: CASSLVGSSYNEQFF. The CDR3 DNA sequence: TGCGCCAGCAGCTTGGTGGGCAGCTCCTACAATGAGCAGTTCTTC.

The gene calls are TRBV11-2 and TRBJ2-5; D is perhaps TRBD2 (8 bases). V lost 7 bases to trimming and J lost 5 bases, with 23 bases between them. The CDR3 covers 16 residues. Germline V gene sequence: CDR1 SGHAT, CDR2 FQNNGV. The CDR3 DNA is TGTGCCAGCACCGTAGCGGGGACAGATACTAGGGAGACCCAGTACTTC. Translation gives CASTVAGTDTRETQYF.

The rearrangement links TRBV14 to TRBJ1-3, with D possibly being TRBD1 (5 bases). The V and J ends lost 6 bases and 4 bases respectively, with 19 bases between them. The CDR3 consists of 16 residues. The germline CDR1 and CDR2 sequences are SGHDN and FVKESK. CDR3 sequence: CASSRDTGSRGNTIYF. In DNA form, the CDR3 reads TGTGCCAGCAGTCGGGATACAGGAAGCCGGGGAAACACCATATATTTT.

V gene TRBV10-2 combines with J gene TRBJ2-3; 11 positions agree with TRBD2. Germline V gives CDR1 WSHSY, CDR2 SAAADI. This CDR3 comprises 14 residues. V shed 7 bases, J shed 3 bases, and the junction held 3 bases outside the gene matches. This chain's CDR3 is CASKIAGGTDTQYF. The CDR3 nucleotides are TGCGCCAGCAAAATAGCGGGGGGGACAGATACGCAGTATTTT.

V gene TRBV6-6 combines with J gene TRBJ2-7; TRBD2 might be the D (5 bases). The length of the CDR3 is 15 residues. Trimming took 5 bases from V and 0 from J, leaving 14 bases between them. CDR1 is MNHNY, CDR2 SVGAGI, per germline (reference sequence). The CDR3 here is CASSHRGSNSYEQYF. The DNA for the CDR3 is TGTGCCAGCAGTCACCGGGGATCTAACTCCTACGAGCAGTACTTC.

The chain carries TRBV2 and TRBJ1-6; D is uncertain. Trimming pared 1 base from V and 10 bases from J, leaving 14 bases between. Per the germline V gene, CDR1 is SNHLY and CDR2 is FYNNEI. CDR3 length: 15 residues. CDR3 DNA sequence: TGTGCCAGCAGTGAAGAGGGCTTTTCGGGGTCACCCCTCCACTTT. This codes for CASSEEGFSGSPLHF.

The gene calls are TRBV28 and TRBJ1-4; D unclear. The CDR3 is 15 residues long. CDR1 is MDHEN and CDR2 is SYDVKM in the germline V gene. V lost 7 bases and J lost 7, with 19 bases in between. CDR3 sequence reads: CASTEEAGKLEKLFF. The CDR3 DNA is TGTGCCAGCACCGAAGAGGCGGGGAAGCTTGAAAAACTGTTTTTT.

The chain uses TRBV11-2 and TRBJ1-1; 10 bases are shared with TRBD1. Trimming took 5 bases from V and 3 from J; bases not matched to a gene: 3. The CDR3 is made up of 14 amino acids. Looked up from germline, CDR1 is SGHAT and CDR2 is FQNNGV. The CDR3 coding sequence is TGTGCCAGCAGCGGACAGGGGGTGTACACTGAAGCTTTCTTT. Encoded protein: CASSGQGVYTEAFF.

This clone was counted between two and nine times. The rearrangement uses TRBV5-4 and TRBJ1-2; D might be TRBD1 (6 bases). Trimming stripped 0 bases from V and 5 bases from J, with 11 bases between. The CDR3 length is 14 residues. CDR1 is SGHNT and CDR2 is YYREEE in the germline V gene (reference sequence). The CDR3 loop is CASSLARTGYGYTF. In nucleotides, the CDR3 is TGTGCCAGCAGCTTGGCCCGAACAGGGTATGGCTACACCTTC.

The chain joins TRBV11-1 to TRBJ2-7; D remains ambiguous. CDR3 size: 11 residues. Germline V CDR1 and CDR2: SGHAT, FQDESV (reference sequence). V was shortened by 5 bases and J by 5 bases, with 7 bases between the two germline ends. The CDR3 loop is CASSDDNEQYF. The CDR3 DNA is TGTGCCAGCAGCGACGACAACGAGCAGTACTTC.

The chain has TRBV6-1 and TRBJ2-1; TRBD1 aligns across 8 bases. The germline V gene has CDR1 MNHNS and CDR2 SASEGT. CDR3 length: 14 residues. Trimming cost V 7 bases and J 2 bases; bases outside gene matches: 4. The CDR3, as DNA: TGTGCCAGCACGCGACAGGGGACCTACAATGAGCAGTTCTTC. Protein: CASTRQGTYNEQFF.

This clone was picked up a small number of times. As DNA, the CDR3 is TGTGCCAGCAGCTTAGTGATCGGCAATTCACCCCTCCACTTT. This encodes CASSLVIGNSPLHF. This chain uses TRBV7-8 with TRBJ1-6; no clear D. Germline CDR1 SGHVS, CDR2 FQNEAQ. The CDR3 runs to 14 residues. V lost 1 base to trimming and J lost 7 bases, with 8 bases between them.

This chain links TRBV7-9 with TRBJ1-3; no definite D call. V shed 5 bases and J shed 4 bases, with 3 bases lying between them. CDR3 length: 11 amino acids. Germline CDR1 reads SEHNR; CDR2 reads FQNEAQ (reference sequence). The CDR3 region has the DNA TGTGCCAGCAGCACGGGAAACACCATATATTTT. It translates to CASSTGNTIYF. The full variable domain, completed using reference TRBV7-9 and TRBJ1-3, is DTGVSQNPRHKITKRGQNVTFRCDPISEHNRLYWYRQTLGQGPEFLTYFQNEAQLEKSRLLSDRFSAERPKGSFSTLEIQRTEQGDSAMYLCASSTGNTIYFGEGSWLTVV.

This clone was seen just once. The chain couples TRBV6-1 to TRBJ2-7, with 7 bases fitting TRBD1. Germline loops: CDR1 MNHNS, CDR2 SASEGT. Trimming took 4 bases from V and 4 from J; bases not matched to a gene: 10. This CDR3 is 15 amino acids long. Here the CDR3 DNA reads TGTGCCAGCAGTGGGACAGACAGGGTATCGTACGAGCAGTACTTC. It encodes CASSGTDRVSYEQYF.

This chain joins TRBV7-9 and TRBJ2-7; D call uncertain. CDR1 SEHNR and CDR2 FQNEAQ come from the germline V gene (reference sequence). The CDR3 runs 11 residues. V was cut by 6 bases and J by 3 bases, with 6 bases left in between. The CDR3 DNA follows: TGTGCCAGCAGTACAGACTACGAGCAGTACTTC. Its protein is CASSTDYEQYF.

The rearrangement links TRBV6-6 to TRBJ2-3; D is unclear. CDR3 size: 13 residues. Trimming took off 2 bases at V and 6 bases at J, with 9 bases between the two ends. CDR1 is MNHNY, CDR2 SVGAGI, per germline (reference sequence). CDR3 in DNA: TGTGCCAGCAGTTACAAAGCGCTGGATACGCAGTATTTT. This codes for CASSYKALDTQYF.

The V gene is TRBV4-1, the J gene TRBJ2-5; TRBD1 aligns across 9 bases. The CDR3 loop spans 15 amino acids. J was trimmed by 4 bases and V by 1 base; bases with no gene match: 4. The germline gives CDR1 MGHRA, CDR2 YSYEKL. CDR3 protein: CASSQAYRGLETQYF. DNA for the CDR3: TGCGCCAGCAGCCAAGCCTACAGGGGGCTAGAGACCCAGTACTTC.

V and J are TRBV27 and TRBJ2-3; TRBD2 matches at 12 bases. The germline V gene encodes CDR1 MNHEY and CDR2 SMNVEV (reference sequence). CDR3 length equals 15 residues. V was pared by 5 bases and J by 4 bases, with 4 bases of the junction left unmatched. The CDR3 region is CASSILAGGSDTQYF. The CDR3 DNA reads TGTGCCAGCAGTATCCTAGCGGGGGGGTCAGATACGCAGTATTTT.